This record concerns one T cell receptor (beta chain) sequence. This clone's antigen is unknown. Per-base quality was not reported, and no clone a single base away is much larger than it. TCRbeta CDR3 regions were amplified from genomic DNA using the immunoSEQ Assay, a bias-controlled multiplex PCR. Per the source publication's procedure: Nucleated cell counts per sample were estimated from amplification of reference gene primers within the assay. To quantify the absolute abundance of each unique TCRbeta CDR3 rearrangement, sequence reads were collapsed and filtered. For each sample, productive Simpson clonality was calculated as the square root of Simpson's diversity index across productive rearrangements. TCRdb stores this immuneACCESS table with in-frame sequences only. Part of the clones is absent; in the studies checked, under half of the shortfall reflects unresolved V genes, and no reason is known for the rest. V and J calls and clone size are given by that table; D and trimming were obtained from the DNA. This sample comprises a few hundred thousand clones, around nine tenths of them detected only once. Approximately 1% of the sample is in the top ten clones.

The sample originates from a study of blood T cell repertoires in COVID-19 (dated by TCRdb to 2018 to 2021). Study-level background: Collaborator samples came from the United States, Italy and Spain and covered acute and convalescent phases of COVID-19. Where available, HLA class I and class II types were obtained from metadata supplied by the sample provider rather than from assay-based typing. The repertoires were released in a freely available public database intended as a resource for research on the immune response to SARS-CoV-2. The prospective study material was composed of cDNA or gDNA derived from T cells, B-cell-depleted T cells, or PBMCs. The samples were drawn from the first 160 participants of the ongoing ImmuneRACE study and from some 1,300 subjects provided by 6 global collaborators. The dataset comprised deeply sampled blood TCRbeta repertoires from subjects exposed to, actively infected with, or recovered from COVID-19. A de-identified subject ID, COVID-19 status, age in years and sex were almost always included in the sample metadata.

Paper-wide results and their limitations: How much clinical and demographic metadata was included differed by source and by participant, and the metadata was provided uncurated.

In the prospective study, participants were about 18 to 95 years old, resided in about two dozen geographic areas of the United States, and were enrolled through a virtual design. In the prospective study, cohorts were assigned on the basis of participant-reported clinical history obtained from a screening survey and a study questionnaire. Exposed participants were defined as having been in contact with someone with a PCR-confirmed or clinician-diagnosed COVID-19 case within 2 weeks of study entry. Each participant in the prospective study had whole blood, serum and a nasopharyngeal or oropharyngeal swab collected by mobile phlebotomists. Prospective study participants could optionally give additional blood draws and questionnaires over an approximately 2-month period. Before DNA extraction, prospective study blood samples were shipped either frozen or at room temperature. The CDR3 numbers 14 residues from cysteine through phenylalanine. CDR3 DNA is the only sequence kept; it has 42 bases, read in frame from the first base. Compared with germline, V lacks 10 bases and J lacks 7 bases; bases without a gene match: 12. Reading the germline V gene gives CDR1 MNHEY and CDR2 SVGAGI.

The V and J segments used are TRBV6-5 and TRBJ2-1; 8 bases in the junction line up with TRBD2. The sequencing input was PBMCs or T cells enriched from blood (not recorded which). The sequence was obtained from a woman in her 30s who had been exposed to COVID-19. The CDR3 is CATREGLVQNEQFF. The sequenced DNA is TGTGCCACACGGGAGGGACTAGTCCAGAATGAGCAGTTCTTC.